This T cell receptor beta chain was recorded in a study of type 1 regulatory T cells. TCRdb re-derived calls from the reads in MiXCR, one entry per CDR3 protein. The sample comprises about 24,000 distinct CDR3 sequences, around 70% of which are singletons, and 13% to 15% rests with the top ten. For this clonotype: Antigen unknown.

The germline V gene encodes CDR1 SGHNT and CDR2 YYREEE (reference sequence). This CDR3 spans 14 amino acids. V lost 7 bases and J lost 9; bases outside the gene matches: 6. The chain joins TRBV5-4 to TRBJ1-6; 11 bases line up with TRBD1. Sequenced input: cultured T cells, either the whole culture or a sorted T cell fraction (not recorded which). Noted subset: Tr1-enriched cell product generated in vitro against host alloantigens. This receptor was identified in a human donor in good health. The CDR3 loop reads CASGSGTGGSPLHF. CDR3 in DNA: TGTGCCAGCGGATCCGGGACAGGGGGTTCACCCCTCCACTTT.